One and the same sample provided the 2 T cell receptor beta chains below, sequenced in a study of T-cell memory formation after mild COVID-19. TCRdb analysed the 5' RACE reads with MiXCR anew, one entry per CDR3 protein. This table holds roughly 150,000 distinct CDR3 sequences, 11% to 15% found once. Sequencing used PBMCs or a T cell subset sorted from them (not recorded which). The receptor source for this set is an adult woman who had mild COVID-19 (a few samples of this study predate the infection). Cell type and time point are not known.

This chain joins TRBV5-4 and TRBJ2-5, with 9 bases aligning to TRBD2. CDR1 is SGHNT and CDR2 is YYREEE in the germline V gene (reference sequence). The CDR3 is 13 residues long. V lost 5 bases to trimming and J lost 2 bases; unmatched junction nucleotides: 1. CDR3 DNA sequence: TGTGCCAGCAGGCTAGCGGGGCAAGAGACCCAGTACTTC. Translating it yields CASRLAGQETQYF.

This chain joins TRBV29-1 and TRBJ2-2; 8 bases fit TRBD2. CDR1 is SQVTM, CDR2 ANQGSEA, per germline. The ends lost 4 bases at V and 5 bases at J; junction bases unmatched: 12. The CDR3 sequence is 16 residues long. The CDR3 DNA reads TGCAGCGTTGGGGGACGAGGGACTAGTGGGACCGGGGAGCTGTTTTTT. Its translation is CSVGGRGTSGTGELFF.